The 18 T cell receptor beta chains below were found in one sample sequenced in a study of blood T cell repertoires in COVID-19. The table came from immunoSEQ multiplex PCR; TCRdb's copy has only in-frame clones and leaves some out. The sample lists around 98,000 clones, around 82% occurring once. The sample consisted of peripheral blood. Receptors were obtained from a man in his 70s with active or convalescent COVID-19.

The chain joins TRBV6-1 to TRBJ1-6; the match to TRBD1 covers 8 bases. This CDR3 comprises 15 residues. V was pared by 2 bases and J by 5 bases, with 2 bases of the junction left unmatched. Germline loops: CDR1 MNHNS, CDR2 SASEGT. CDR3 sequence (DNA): TGTGCCAGCAGTGAAAGGACAGGGAATAATTCACCCCTCCACTTT. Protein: CASSERTGNNSPLHF.

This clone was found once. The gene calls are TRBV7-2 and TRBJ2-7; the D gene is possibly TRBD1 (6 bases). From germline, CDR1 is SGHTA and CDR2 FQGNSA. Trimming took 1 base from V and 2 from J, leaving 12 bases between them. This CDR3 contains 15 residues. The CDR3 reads CASSLEPGHTYEQYF. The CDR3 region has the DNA TGTGCCAGCAGCTTAGAACCGGGACATACCTACGAGCAGTACTTC. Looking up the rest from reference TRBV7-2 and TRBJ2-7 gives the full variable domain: GAGVSQSPSNKVTEKGKDVELRCDPISGHTALYWYRQSLGQGLEFLIYFQGNSAPDKSGLPSDRFSAERTGGSVSTLTIQRTQQEDSAVYLCASSLEPGHTYEQYFGPGTRLTVT.

The CDR3 DNA sequence: TGTGCCAGTAGTATAGTGTTACAGGGGGCGATCTGGAACACTGAAGCTTTCTTT. Encoded protein: CASSIVLQGAIWNTEAFF. This rearrangement joins TRBV19 to TRBJ1-1; 9 nucleotides agree with TRBD1. CDR1 LNHDA and CDR2 SQIVND come from the germline V gene (reference sequence). The V segment lost 1 base and the J segment 1 base; nucleotides outside the gene matches: 10. This CDR3 spans 18 amino acids. Filled out from reference TRBV19 and TRBJ1-1, the complete variable domain reads DGGITQSPKYLFRKEGQNVTLSCEQNLNHDAMYWYRQDPGQGLRLIYYSQIVNDFQKGDIAEGYSVSREKKESFPLTVTSAQKNPTAFYLCASSIVLQGAIWNTEAFFGQGTRLTVV.

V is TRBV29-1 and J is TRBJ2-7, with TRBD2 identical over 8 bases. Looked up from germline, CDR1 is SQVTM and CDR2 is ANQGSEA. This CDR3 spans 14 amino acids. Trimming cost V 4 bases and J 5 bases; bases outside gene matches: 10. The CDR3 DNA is TGCAGCGTTGGGTACGGGGGGGCCGTCGACGAGCAGTACTTC. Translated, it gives CSVGYGGAVDEQYF.

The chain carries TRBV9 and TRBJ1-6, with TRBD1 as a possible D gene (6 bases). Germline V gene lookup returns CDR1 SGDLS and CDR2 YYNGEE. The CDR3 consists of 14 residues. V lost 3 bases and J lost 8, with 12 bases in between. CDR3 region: CASSARDTYSPLHF. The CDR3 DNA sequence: TGTGCCAGCAGCGCCCGGGACACTTATTCACCCCTCCACTTT.

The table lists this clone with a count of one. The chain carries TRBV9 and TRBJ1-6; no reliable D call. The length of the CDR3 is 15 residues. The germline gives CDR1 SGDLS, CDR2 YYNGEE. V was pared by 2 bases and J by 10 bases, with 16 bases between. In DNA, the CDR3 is TGTGCCAGCAGCGTCCGCGGATTTCAAGAGTCACCCCTCCACTTT. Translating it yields CASSVRGFQESPLHF.

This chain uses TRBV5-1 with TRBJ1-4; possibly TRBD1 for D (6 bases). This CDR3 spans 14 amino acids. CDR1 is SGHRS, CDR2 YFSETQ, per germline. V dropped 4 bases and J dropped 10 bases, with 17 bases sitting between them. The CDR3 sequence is CASSPRKGEGKLFF. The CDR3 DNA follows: TGCGCCAGCAGCCCCCGGAAGGGGGAAGGAAAACTGTTTTTT.

The CDR3 nucleotides are TGTGCCAGCAGCACCAGACAGGGTACGGCCCAGTACTTC. Protein sequence: CASSTRQGTAQYF. The V gene is TRBV11-2, the J gene TRBJ2-5; 7 bases are shared with TRBD1. This CDR3 comprises 13 residues. From germline, CDR1 is SGHAT and CDR2 FQNNGV. With 5 bases clipped from V and 9 bases from J, the junction kept 9 bases outside the gene matches.

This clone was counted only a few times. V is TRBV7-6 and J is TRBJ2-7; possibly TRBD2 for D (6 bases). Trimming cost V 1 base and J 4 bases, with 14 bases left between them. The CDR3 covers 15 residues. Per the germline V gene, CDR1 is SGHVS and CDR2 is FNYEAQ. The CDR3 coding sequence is TGTGCCAGCAGCTTAGACCGGGGGACCCTTTACGAGCAGTACTTC. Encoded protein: CASSLDRGTLYEQYF.

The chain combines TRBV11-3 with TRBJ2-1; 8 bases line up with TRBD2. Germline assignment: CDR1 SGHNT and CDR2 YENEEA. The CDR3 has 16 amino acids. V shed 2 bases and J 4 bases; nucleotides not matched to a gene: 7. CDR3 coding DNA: TGTGCCAGCAGCTTATTGGGCGGGGGGCCTTACAATGAGCAGTTCTTC. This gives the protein CASSLLGGGPYNEQFF.

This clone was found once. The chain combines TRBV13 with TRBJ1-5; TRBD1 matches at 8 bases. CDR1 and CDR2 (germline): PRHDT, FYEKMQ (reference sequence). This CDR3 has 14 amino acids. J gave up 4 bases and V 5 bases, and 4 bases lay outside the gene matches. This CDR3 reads CASSGQGGNQPQHF. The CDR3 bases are TGTGCCAGCAGCGGACAGGGAGGGAATCAGCCCCAGCATTTT.

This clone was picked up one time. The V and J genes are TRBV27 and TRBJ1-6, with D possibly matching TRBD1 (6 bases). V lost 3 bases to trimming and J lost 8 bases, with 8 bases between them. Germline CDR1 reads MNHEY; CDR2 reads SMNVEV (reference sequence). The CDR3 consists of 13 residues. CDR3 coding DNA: TGTGCCAGCAGTTTGGACAGATATTCACCCCTCCACTTT. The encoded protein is CASSLDRYSPLHF.

The CDR3 loop is CASRAGTGGLYEQYF. CDR3 coding DNA: TGTGCCAGCAGGGCCGGGACAGGGGGCCTCTACGAGCAGTACTTC. The rearrangement links TRBV6-5 to TRBJ2-7; the match to TRBD1 covers 12 bases. V lost 6 bases and J lost 3; bases outside the gene matches: 6. CDR3 length: 15 amino acids. The V gene's germline CDR1 is MNHEY and CDR2 SVGAGI.

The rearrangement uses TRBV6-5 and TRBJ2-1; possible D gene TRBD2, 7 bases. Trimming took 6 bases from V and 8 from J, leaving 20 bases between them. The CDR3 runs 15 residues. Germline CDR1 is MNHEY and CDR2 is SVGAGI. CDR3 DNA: TGTGCCAGCAGCGACTGGGGGGGGCAGATTCATGAGCAGTTCTTC. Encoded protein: CASSDWGGQIHEQFF.

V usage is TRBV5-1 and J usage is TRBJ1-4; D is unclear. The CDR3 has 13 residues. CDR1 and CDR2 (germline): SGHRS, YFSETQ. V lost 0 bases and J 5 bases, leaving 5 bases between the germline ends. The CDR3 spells CASSLGGNEKLFF. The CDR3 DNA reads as TGCGCCAGCAGCTTGGGCGGGAATGAAAAACTGTTTTTT.

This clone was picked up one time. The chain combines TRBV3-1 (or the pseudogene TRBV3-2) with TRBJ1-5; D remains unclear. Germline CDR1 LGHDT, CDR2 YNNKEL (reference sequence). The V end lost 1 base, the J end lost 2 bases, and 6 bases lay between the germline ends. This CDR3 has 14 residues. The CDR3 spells CASSQGLRNQPQHF. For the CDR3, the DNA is TGTGCCAGCAGCCAAGGTCTCCGCAATCAGCCCCAGCATTTT.

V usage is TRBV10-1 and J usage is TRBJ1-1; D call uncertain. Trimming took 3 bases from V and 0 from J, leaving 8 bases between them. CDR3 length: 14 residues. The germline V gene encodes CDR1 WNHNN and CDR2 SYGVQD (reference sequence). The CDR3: CASSDSGMNTEAFF. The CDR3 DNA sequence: TGCGCCAGCAGTGATTCCGGGATGAACACTGAAGCTTTCTTT.

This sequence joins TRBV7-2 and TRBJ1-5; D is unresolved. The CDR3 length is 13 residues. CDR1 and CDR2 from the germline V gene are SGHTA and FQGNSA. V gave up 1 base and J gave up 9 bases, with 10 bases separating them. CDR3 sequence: CASSLGVPGPQHF. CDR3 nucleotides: TGTGCCAGCAGCTTAGGTGTCCCAGGGCCCCAGCATTTT.